This TCR beta chain was sequenced during a study of blood T cell repertoires in COVID-19. On the study more broadly: The analysed material was cDNA or gDNA that came from T cells, B-cell-depleted T cells, or PBMCs.

As handled by the study authors: Reference gene primer amplification in the assay estimated nucleated cell counts. Assay used: immunoSEQ multiplex PCR; TCRdb lists only in-frame clones, some missing. The V and J calls and clone size are taken from that table; D and trimming were inferred from the DNA. The table records more than 300,000 clones, 87% of them present only once. The CDR3 extends over 11 amino acids. The germline V gene encodes CDR1 MGHDK and CDR2 SYGVNS. The V and J ends lost 7 bases and 9 bases, in that order; junction bases with no gene match: 2. The receptor comes from a woman in her 30s with COVID-19, enrolled during active disease. The genes are TRBV25-1 and TRBJ2-1, with TRBD2 matching 8 bases. Sample: peripheral blood. The CDR3 DNA reads TGTGCCAGCAATCGGGGGGGTGAGCAGTTCTTC. This codes for CASNRGGEQFF.